This T cell receptor beta chain emerged from a study of T-cell memory formation after mild COVID-19. Study conclusions and caveats: Second-wave clones peaking on day 37 lacked confirmed SARS-CoV-2 specificity. CD4+ contracting clones were mainly CM and EM; CD8+ ones, EMRA.

Constant-segment primers were used for 5'RACE, and the resulting TCR alpha and TCR beta cDNA libraries carried sample barcodes and UMIs. TCRdb fed the 5' RACE reads into MiXCR, producing one record per CDR3 protein. The sample lists about 280,000 distinct CDR3 sequences, around 8% occurring once. This clonotype was counted only a few times. The target antigen is unknown. V was pared by 7 bases and J by 4 bases, with 13 bases between. The CDR3 spans 14 residues. Germline CDR1 and CDR2: LGHDT and YNNKEL (reference sequence). The sequencing input was PBMCs or a T cell subset sorted from them (not recorded which). The rearrangement links TRBV3-1 to TRBJ2-2, with a tentative D call TRBD1 (5 bases). This clonotype originated in a young man who had mild COVID-19 (a few samples of this study predate the infection). Cell type and time point are not known. DNA for the CDR3: TGTGCCAGCACTAAAGGGCAGGGCACCGGGGAGCTGTTTTTT. The encoded protein is CASTKGQGTGELFF.